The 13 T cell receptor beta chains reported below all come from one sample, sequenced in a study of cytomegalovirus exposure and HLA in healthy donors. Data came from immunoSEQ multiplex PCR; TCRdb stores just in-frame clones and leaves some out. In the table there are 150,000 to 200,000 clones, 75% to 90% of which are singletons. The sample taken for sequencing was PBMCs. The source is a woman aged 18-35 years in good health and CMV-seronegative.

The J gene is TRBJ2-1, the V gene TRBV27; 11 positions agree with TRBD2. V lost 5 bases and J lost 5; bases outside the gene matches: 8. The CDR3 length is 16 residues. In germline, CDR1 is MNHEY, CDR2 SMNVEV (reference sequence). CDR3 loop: CASSTRLAGKHNEQFF. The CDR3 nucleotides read TGTGCCAGCAGTACTCGACTAGCGGGGAAACACAATGAGCAGTTCTTC.

The CDR3 DNA reads TGTGCCAGCAGTTTATCCCCCGGGTTCCTATACAATGAGCAGTTCTTC. Translating gives CASSLSPGFLYNEQFF. J is TRBJ2-1 and V is TRBV27; no definite D call. Germline V gene data show CDR1 as MNHEY and CDR2 as SMNVEV (reference sequence). V lost 0 bases and J lost 4, with 13 bases in between. The CDR3 sequence is 16 residues long.

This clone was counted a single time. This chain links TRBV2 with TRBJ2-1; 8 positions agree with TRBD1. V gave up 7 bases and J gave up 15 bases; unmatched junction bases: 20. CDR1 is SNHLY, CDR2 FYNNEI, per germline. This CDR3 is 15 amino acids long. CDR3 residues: CASIRTGSPGSRTFF. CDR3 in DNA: TGTGCCAGCATCCGGACAGGGAGCCCCGGTTCTCGTACGTTCTTC.

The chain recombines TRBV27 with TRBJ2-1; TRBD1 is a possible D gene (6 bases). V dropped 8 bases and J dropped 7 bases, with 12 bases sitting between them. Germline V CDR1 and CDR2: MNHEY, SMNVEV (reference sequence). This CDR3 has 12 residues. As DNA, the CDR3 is TGTGCCAGCGGCCAACAGGGTAATGAGCAGTTCTTC. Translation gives CASGQQGNEQFF.

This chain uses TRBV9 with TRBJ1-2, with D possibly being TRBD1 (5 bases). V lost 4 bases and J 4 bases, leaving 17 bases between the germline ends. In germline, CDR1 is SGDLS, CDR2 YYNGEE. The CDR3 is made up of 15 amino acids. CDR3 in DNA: TGTGCCAGCAGCCGTACGGGAGGGGAAGGCTATGGCTACACCTTC. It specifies CASSRTGGEGYGYTF.

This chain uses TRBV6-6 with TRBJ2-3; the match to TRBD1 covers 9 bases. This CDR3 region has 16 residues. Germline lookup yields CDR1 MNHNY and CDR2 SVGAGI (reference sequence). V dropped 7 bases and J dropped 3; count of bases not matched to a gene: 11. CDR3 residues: CASMRGQGGRTDTQYF. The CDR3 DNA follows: TGTGCCAGCATGAGGGGACAGGGAGGTAGAACAGATACGCAGTATTTT.

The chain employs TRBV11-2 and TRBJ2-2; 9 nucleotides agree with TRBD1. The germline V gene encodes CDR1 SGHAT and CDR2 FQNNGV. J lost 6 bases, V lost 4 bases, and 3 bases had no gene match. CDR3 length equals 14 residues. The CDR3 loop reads CASSSDRGAGELFF. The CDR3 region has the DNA TGTGCCAGCAGCTCCGACAGGGGGGCCGGGGAGCTGTTTTTT.

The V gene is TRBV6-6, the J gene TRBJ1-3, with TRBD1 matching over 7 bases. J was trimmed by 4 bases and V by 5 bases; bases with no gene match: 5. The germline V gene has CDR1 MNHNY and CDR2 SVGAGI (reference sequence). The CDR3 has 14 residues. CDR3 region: CASSVTGLGNTIYF. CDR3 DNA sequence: TGTGCCAGCAGTGTGACAGGGTTGGGAAACACCATATATTTT.

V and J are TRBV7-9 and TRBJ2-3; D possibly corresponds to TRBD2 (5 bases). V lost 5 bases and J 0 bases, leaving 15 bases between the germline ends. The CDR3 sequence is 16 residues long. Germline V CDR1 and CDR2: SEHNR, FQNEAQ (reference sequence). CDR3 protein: CASSHPKRLSTDTQYF. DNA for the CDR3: TGTGCCAGCAGCCACCCTAAGCGGCTAAGCACAGATACGCAGTATTTT.

This CDR3 reads CASSDGTGVPRGDTQYF. CDR3 sequence (DNA): TGTGCCAGCAGTGACGGGACAGGTGTCCCGCGGGGAGATACGCAGTATTTT. The gene calls are TRBV6-4 and TRBJ2-3; 8 nucleotides line up with TRBD1. Germline CDR1 and CDR2: MRHNA and SNTAGT. The length of the CDR3 is 17 residues. V dropped 2 bases and J dropped 5; count of bases not matched to a gene: 12.

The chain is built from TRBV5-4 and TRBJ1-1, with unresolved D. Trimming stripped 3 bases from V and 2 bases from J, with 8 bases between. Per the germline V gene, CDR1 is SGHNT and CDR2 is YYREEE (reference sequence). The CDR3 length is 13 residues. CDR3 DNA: TGTGCCAGCAGCTCACCGACAAACACTGAAGCTTTCTTT. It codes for CASSSPTNTEAFF.

The CDR3 DNA follows: TGTGCCAGCAGCTCTGACAGCTATGGCTACACCTTC. Translated, it gives CASSSDSYGYTF. The chain carries TRBV5-4 and TRBJ1-2, with TRBD1 as a possible D gene (5 bases). CDR3 length: 12 amino acids. Per the germline V gene, CDR1 is SGHNT and CDR2 is YYREEE (reference sequence). V shed 3 bases and J shed 4 bases, with 7 bases lying between them. The whole variable domain, remainder taken from reference TRBV5-4 and TRBJ1-2, is ETGVTQSPTHLIKTRGQQVTLRCSSQSGHNTVSWYQQALGQGPQFIFQYYREEENGRGNFPPRFSGLQFPNYSSELNVNALELDDSALYLCASSSDSYGYTFGSGTRLTVV.

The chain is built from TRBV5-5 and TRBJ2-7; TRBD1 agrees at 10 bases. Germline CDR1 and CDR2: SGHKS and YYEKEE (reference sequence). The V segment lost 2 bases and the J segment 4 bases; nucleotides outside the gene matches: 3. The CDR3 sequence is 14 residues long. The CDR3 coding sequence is TGTGCCAGCAGCTTCGGGACAGGGGCTTACGAGCAGTACTTC. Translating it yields CASSFGTGAYEQYF. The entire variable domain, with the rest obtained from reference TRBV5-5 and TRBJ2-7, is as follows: DAGVTQSPTHLIKTRGQQVTLRCSPISGHKSVSWYQQVLGQGPQFIFQYYEKEERGRGNFPDRFSARQFPNYSSELNVNALLLGDSALYLCASSFGTGAYEQYFGPGTRLTVT.